Each of the 18 T cell receptor beta chains below was sequenced from the same sample in a study of cytomegalovirus exposure and HLA in healthy donors. The PCR made use of 60 Vbeta and 13 Jbeta primers. Repertoires were generated with immunoSEQ multiplex PCR, while TCRdb's copy carries only in-frame clones and drops some. The sample lists 98,000 or so clones, 70% to 80% occurring once. Material for sequencing was PBMCs. Every receptor here comes from a man in his sixties in good health and CMV-seropositive.

The rearrangement links TRBV11-2 to TRBJ1-2; no clear D gene. From germline, CDR1 is SGHAT and CDR2 FQNNGV. Trimming took off 2 bases at V and 4 bases at J, with 8 bases between the two ends. CDR3 length: 13 amino acids. CDR3 region: CASSLSSSYGYTF. CDR3 in DNA: TGTGCCAGCAGCTTATCTTCCTCCTATGGCTACACCTTC.

The chain employs TRBV23-1 and TRBJ1-1; D remains ambiguous. TRBV23-1 is annotated as an ORF whose role is uncertain. The CDR3 sequence is 11 residues long. Trimming shortened V by 6 bases and J by 7 bases, and 9 bases separated the two germline ends. In DNA form, the CDR3 reads TGCGCCAGCAGGTCTACCCATGAAGCTTTCTTT. It yields the protein CASRSTHEAFF.

This clone was seen once. This chain links TRBV30 with TRBJ1-5, with 7 bases fitting TRBD1. Germline assignment: CDR1 GTSNPN and CDR2 SVGIG (reference sequence). CDR3 length: 14 residues. V shed 0 bases and J 9 bases; nucleotides not matched to a gene: 8. This chain's CDR3 is CAWSVGQARVPQHF. CDR3 sequence (DNA): TGTGCCTGGAGTGTAGGACAGGCTCGGGTGCCCCAGCATTTT.

The rearrangement joins TRBV6-5 to TRBJ1-2, with D possibly being TRBD1 (6 bases). There are 15 residues in the CDR3. Germline V gives CDR1 MNHEY, CDR2 SVGAGI. V lost 2 bases and J 4 bases, leaving 14 bases between the germline ends. This CDR3 is CASSYGGAGGYGYTF. The CDR3 nucleotides read TGTGCCAGCAGTTACGGGGGGGCTGGTGGCTATGGCTACACCTTC.

V gene TRBV5-4 combines with J gene TRBJ1-1, with no clear D. Trimming stripped 4 bases from V and 1 base from J, with 8 bases between. The germline V gene encodes CDR1 SGHNT and CDR2 YYREEE (reference sequence). The CDR3 has 13 amino acids. The CDR3 DNA is TGTGCCAGCAGCACCGCGGGGAACACTGAAGCTTTCTTT. Translating it yields CASSTAGNTEAFF.

This chain connects TRBV5-5 to TRBJ1-2, with TRBD1 as a possible D gene (5 bases). The CDR3 runs to 15 residues. Trimming took 1 base from V and 4 from J, leaving 14 bases between them. Germline assignment: CDR1 SGHKS and CDR2 YYEKEE (reference sequence). As DNA, the CDR3 is TGTGCCAGCAGCTTGTCCTCCCCTGGGGCCTATGGCTACACCTTC. This gives the protein CASSLSSPGAYGYTF.

This sequence joins TRBV5-1 and TRBJ2-1; the match to TRBD2 covers 10 bases. J lost 6 bases, V lost 4 bases, and 10 bases had no gene match. Germline-derived CDR1 and CDR2 are SGHRS and YFSETQ. The CDR3 length is 16 residues. CDR3 protein: CASSGRSGGASNEQFF. In DNA form, the CDR3 reads TGCGCCAGCAGCGGGCGGAGCGGGGGGGCCTCCAATGAGCAGTTCTTC.

V is TRBV27 and J is TRBJ2-3; TRBD1 might be the D (6 bases). Germline V gives CDR1 MNHEY, CDR2 SMNVEV (reference sequence). The germline V and J ends were trimmed by 9 bases and 4 bases, with 20 bases remaining between them. This CDR3 region has 15 residues. CDR3 sequence reads: CASTLLAGAADTQYF. In nucleotides, the CDR3 is TGTGCCAGTACCCTTCTTGCAGGGGCCGCAGATACGCAGTATTTT.

This chain links TRBV5-6 with TRBJ1-1, with D possibly matching TRBD1 (6 bases). Trimming removed 1 base at V and 4 bases at J, with 20 bases between. The V gene's germline CDR1 is SGHDT and CDR2 YYEEEE. This CDR3 contains 17 residues. This CDR3 is CASSLLGQTPGGTEAFF. Here the CDR3 DNA reads TGTGCCAGCAGCTTGCTTGGACAGACCCCGGGGGGCACTGAAGCTTTCTTT.

This sequence joins TRBV4-1 and TRBJ2-7; 8 bases line up with TRBD1. From germline, CDR1 is MGHRA and CDR2 YSYEKL. The V and J ends lost 1 base and 2 bases, in that order; junction bases with no gene match: 13. CDR3 size: 18 residues. The CDR3 coding sequence is TGCGCCAGCAGCCAAGCGGGGCGAGGGCGGACAGGGACCTACGAGCAGTACTTC. Its translation is CASSQAGRGRTGTYEQYF.

This sequence joins TRBV5-1 and TRBJ2-7, with 11 positions matching TRBD1. V gave up 4 bases and J gave up 6 bases; unmatched junction bases: 6. This CDR3 has 14 residues. Germline loops: CDR1 SGHRS, CDR2 YFSETQ. In nucleotides, the CDR3 is TGCGCCAGCAGCGCAGGACAGGGGGCGCCCGAGCAGTACTTC. This sequence encodes CASSAGQGAPEQYF.

The CDR3 loop is CASSLAVTGGEGYTF. CDR3 DNA: TGTGCCAGCAGCTTAGCGGTGACAGGGGGCGAGGGCTACACCTTC. The rearrangement joins TRBV7-9 to TRBJ1-2; TRBD1 matches 10 bases. The V gene's germline CDR1 is SEHNR and CDR2 FQNEAQ (reference sequence). The CDR3 sequence is 15 residues long. Trimming at V came to 0 bases and at J to 8 bases, leaving 6 bases not matched to a gene.

The CDR3: CASSSTVSYNSPLHF. The CDR3 coding sequence is TGTGCCAGCAGCTCGACAGTCTCCTATAATTCACCCCTCCACTTT. The V call is TRBV7-2, the J call TRBJ1-6, with D perhaps matching TRBD1 (5 bases). The germline V and J ends were trimmed by 4 bases and 0 bases, with 7 bases remaining between them. The CDR3 sequence is 15 residues long. The germline gives CDR1 SGHTA, CDR2 FQGNSA.

This clone is a singleton in its sample. The chain recombines TRBV7-3 with TRBJ2-2; 7 bases line up with TRBD1. Germline assignment: CDR1 SGHTA and CDR2 FQGTGA. Trimming took 5 bases from V and 8 from J; bases not matched to a gene: 8. This CDR3 region has 14 residues. The CDR3 DNA is TGTGCCAGCAGCCGCCGGGACAGAGGAGGGGAGCTGTTTTTT. Encoded protein: CASSRRDRGGELFF.

In the case of this clone: Sequence at one end of the junction differs from germline and may be a read error. The rearrangement uses TRBV6-1 and TRBJ1-2; unclear D gene. Germline loops: CDR1 MNHNS, CDR2 SASEGT. CDR3 length equals 16 residues. The CDR3 DNA reads as TGTGCCAGCAGAGAAGACACCACGGGATTGAACTATGGCTACACCTTC. Residues: CASREDTTGLNYGYTF.

The CDR3 DNA reads TGTGCCAGCAGCTTGGCCCAGGACACTTCCTACGAGCAGTACTTC. Translating gives CASSLAQDTSYEQYF. J is TRBJ2-7 and V is TRBV5-8, with D tentatively TRBD1 (5 bases). This CDR3 region has 15 residues. With 0 bases removed from V and 1 base from J, the gap between germline ends came to 11 bases. Germline values: CDR1 SGHTS, CDR2 YDEGEE.

This clone has just one count. In DNA form, the CDR3 reads TGTGCCAGCAGCCGAAACAGGGGAATGGATGAGCAGTTCTTC. This translates into CASSRNRGMDEQFF. The V gene is TRBV11-2, the J gene TRBJ2-1; TRBD1 aligns across 7 bases. The V and J ends lost 5 bases and 8 bases, in that order; junction bases with no gene match: 9. CDR1 and CDR2 from the germline V gene are SGHAT and FQNNGV. The CDR3 runs to 14 residues.

The CDR3 sequence is CASSVAQGRYNEQFF. In nucleotides, the CDR3 is TGTGCCAGCAGCGTAGCACAGGGGCGCTACAATGAGCAGTTCTTC. The V gene is TRBV9, the J gene TRBJ2-1, with TRBD1 identical over 7 bases. The trim removed 0 bases at V and 3 bases at J, leaving 3 bases unmatched. The CDR3 consists of 15 residues. Germline CDR1 reads SGDLS; CDR2 reads YYNGEE. Using reference TRBV9 and TRBJ2-1 for the parts outside the CDR3, the full variable domain is DSGVTQTPKHLITATGQRVTLRCSPRSGDLSVYWYQQSLDQGLQFLIQYYNGEERAKGNILERFSAQQFPDLHSELNLSSLELGDSALYFCASSVAQGRYNEQFFGPGTRLTVL.